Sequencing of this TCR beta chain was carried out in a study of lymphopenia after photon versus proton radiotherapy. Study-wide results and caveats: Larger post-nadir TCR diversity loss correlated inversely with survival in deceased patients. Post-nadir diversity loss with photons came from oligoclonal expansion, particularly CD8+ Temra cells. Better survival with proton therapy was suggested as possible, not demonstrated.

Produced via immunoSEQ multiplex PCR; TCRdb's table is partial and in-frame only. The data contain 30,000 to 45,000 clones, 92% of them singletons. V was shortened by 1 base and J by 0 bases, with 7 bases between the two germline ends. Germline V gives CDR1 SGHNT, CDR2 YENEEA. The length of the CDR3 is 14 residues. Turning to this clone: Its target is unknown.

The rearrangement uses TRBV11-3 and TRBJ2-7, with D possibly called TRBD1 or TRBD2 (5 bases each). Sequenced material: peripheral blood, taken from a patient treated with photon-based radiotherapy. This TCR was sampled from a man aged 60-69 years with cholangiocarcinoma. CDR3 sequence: CASSLGGSSYEQYF. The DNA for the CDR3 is TGTGCCAGCAGCTTAGGGGGGAGCTCCTACGAGCAGTACTTC.